This T cell receptor (beta chain) derives from a study of blood T cell repertoires in COVID-19. Authors' analysis steps: Researchers report that nucleated cell counts were estimated from reference gene primer amplification. Clones were sequenced by immunoSEQ multiplex PCR, and TCRdb holds only the in-frame ones, with some missing. D and trimming come from the DNA, and the V and J calls and clone size come from that table. The sample has 200,000 to 250,000 clones; 87% are singletons. The germline gives CDR1 MDHEN, CDR2 SYDVKM. The junction had 11 bases not matched to a gene; V was cut back by 2 bases and J by 7 bases. The CDR3 sequence is 15 residues long. The participants were between about 18 and 90 years old and came from under 25 US areas. Cohort placement rested on clinical history that participants reported themselves. Recovered Cohort 3 donors showed two negative PCRs, clearance, or symptom resolution.

Specimen: PBMCs or T cells enriched from blood (not recorded which). This rearrangement joins TRBV28 to TRBJ2-7, with 7 bases lining up with TRBD1. The sequence was collected from a man aged 25 to 40 who had recovered from COVID-19. The DNA of the CDR3 is TGTGCCAGCAGTTTAGCGGTTCGGGCAGGGGGAGAGCAGTACTTC. Translated: CASSLAVRAGGEQYF.